Each of the 16 T cell receptor beta chains below was sequenced from the same sample in a study of CD8 T cells in ankylosing spondylitis (dated by TCRdb to about 2017). The method behind the library was 5' RACE. Sequenced using an Illumina HiSeq 2500. TCRdb ran its own pipeline on the public reads, namely fastp trimming at Q25 and MiXCR clone calling, and kept in-frame beta chains. Entries that share a CDR3 protein sequence are merged under the most common genes and DNA. This sample comprises tens of thousands of distinct CDR3 sequences, around 25% of them detected only once. Roughly 59% of the sample goes to the ten largest clones. The specimen sequenced was blood, either unsorted or a sorted T cell fraction (not recorded which). The receptors derive from a male donor with ankylosing spondylitis or in good health (not recorded which).

This clonotype appeared a few times. This sequence joins TRBV5-6 and TRBJ1-2; no clear D. The germline CDR1 and CDR2 sequences are SGHDT and YYEEEE. CDR3 length: 15 residues. V was trimmed by 2 bases and J by 5 bases, leaving 16 bases between them. The DNA for the CDR3 is TGTGCCAGCAGCTTCATATCCCGGCGGGAGTATGGCTACACCTTC. Translating it yields CASSFISRREYGYTF.

The V and J genes are TRBV18 and TRBJ2-5, with D possibly matching TRBD1 (6 bases). The CDR3 runs to 14 residues. V lost 3 bases and J 1 base, leaving 9 bases between the germline ends. From germline, CDR1 is KGHSH and CDR2 LQKENI. The CDR3: CASSPDRTQETQYF. The CDR3 DNA follows: TGTGCCAGCTCACCTGACAGGACCCAAGAGACCCAGTACTTC.

This clonotype was recorded a few times. J is TRBJ2-1 and V is TRBV9, with 10 bases that match TRBD1. V dropped 0 bases and J dropped 8; count of bases not matched to a gene: 8. The CDR3 has 16 amino acids. Germline V lookup: CDR1 SGDLS, CDR2 YYNGEE. The CDR3 region is CASSVDPTGGLDEQFF. CDR3 nucleotide sequence: TGTGCCAGCAGCGTAGACCCGACAGGGGGCCTGGATGAGCAGTTCTTC.

The chain employs TRBV2 and TRBJ2-2; D is unresolved. The length of the CDR3 is 12 residues. V was pared by 6 bases and J by 4 bases, with 6 bases between. Germline CDR1 and CDR2: SNHLY and FYNNEI. The DNA for the CDR3 is TGTGCCAGCAGGGCAGGCACCGGGGAGCTGTTTTTT. This sequence encodes CASRAGTGELFF.

The chain couples TRBV5-1 to TRBJ1-1; weak D call: TRBD1 (5 bases). In germline, CDR1 is SGHRS, CDR2 YFSETQ. The CDR3 spans 16 residues. Deletions cut 0 bases from V and 1 base from J, with 13 bases between. CDR3 sequence reads: CASSLGVGTGNTEAFF. The DNA for the CDR3 is TGCGCCAGCAGCTTGGGCGTGGGGACCGGGAACACTGAAGCTTTCTTT.

The chain links TRBV5-1 to TRBJ2-1; 10 nucleotides match TRBD2. V lost 2 bases, J lost 5 bases, and 1 base stayed unmatched. The CDR3 contains 14 residues. Germline V gives CDR1 SGHRS, CDR2 YFSETQ. Here the CDR3 reads CASSLLAGNNEQFF. The CDR3 DNA reads TGCGCCAGCAGCTTACTAGCGGGGAACAATGAGCAGTTCTTC.

The chain carries TRBV20-1 and TRBJ2-1; D gene uncertain. Germline CDR1 and CDR2: DFQATT and SNEGSKA (reference sequence). V was pared by 3 bases and J by 5 bases, with 17 bases between. The CDR3 length is 15 residues. The DNA of the CDR3 is TGCAGTGCTAGTGGACCGGCTGTAACCAACAATGAGCAGTTCTTC. Encoded protein: CSASGPAVTNNEQFF.

The CDR3 nucleotides are TGTGCCAGCAGGCAAAACAGGGATAGCCACGGGGAGCAGTTCTTC. This sequence encodes CASRQNRDSHGEQFF. The chain has TRBV7-8 and TRBJ2-1, with TRBD1 as a possible D gene (6 bases). This CDR3 has 15 residues. Per germline, CDR1 SGHVS and CDR2 FQNEAQ. Trimming left V 6 bases short and J 10 bases short, with 22 bases between.

The chain uses TRBV10-3 and TRBJ2-1, with D possibly matching TRBD1 (5 bases). V shed 10 bases and J shed 1 base, with 14 bases lying between them. The CDR3 length is 14 residues. Per the germline V gene, CDR1 is ENHRY and CDR2 is SYGVKD. CDR3 coding DNA: TGTGCCAGCCTTCCAGGGAAGTCCTACAATGAGCAGTTCTTC. This gives the protein CASLPGKSYNEQFF.

In regard to this clonotype: One end of the junction is discordant with germline, which a read error may explain. V and J are TRBV7-6 and TRBJ2-1, with 7 positions matching TRBD1. The CDR3 contains 16 residues. The V gene's germline CDR1 is SGHVS and CDR2 FNYEAQ. CDR3 bases: TGTGCCAGCACCTTAAACCCAGGGGGTTGGGACAATGAGCAGTTCTTC. It is translated as CASTLNPGGWDNEQFF.

The gene calls are TRBV11-1 and TRBJ1-1; 8 nucleotides agree with TRBD1. The CDR3 length is 14 residues. Trimming removed 5 bases from V and 5 bases from J; junction bases left unmatched: 7. Germline V gives CDR1 SGHAT, CDR2 FQDESV (reference sequence). The CDR3 loop is CASSLDRGSTEAFF. The DNA for the CDR3 is TGTGCCAGCAGCCTAGACAGGGGATCGACTGAAGCTTTCTTT.

The rearrangement links TRBV20-1 to TRBJ2-1, with D possibly being TRBD2 (6 bases). This CDR3 has 17 residues. V was clipped by 5 bases and J by 3 bases, with 23 bases between them. Germline CDR1 and CDR2: DFQATT and SNEGSKA (reference sequence). The DNA of the CDR3 is TGCAGTGCTCATTTAACCGGGACTCATAGTCTCTACAATGAGCAGTTCTTC. It translates to CSAHLTGTHSLYNEQFF.

This clonotype was seen only a few times. The CDR3 reads CASSLDRSYNEQFF. The CDR3 DNA follows: TGCGCCAGCAGCCTGGACAGGTCCTACAATGAGCAGTTCTTC. This rearrangement joins TRBV5-1 to TRBJ2-1; 7 nucleotides match TRBD1. V was pared by 4 bases and J by 1 base, with 2 bases of the junction left unmatched. CDR1 is SGHRS, CDR2 YFSETQ, per germline. The CDR3 is 14 residues long.

This sequence joins TRBV20-1 and TRBJ1-1; possible D gene TRBD1, 5 bases. Germline CDR1 reads DFQATT; CDR2 reads SNEGSKA (reference sequence). Trimming stripped 0 bases from V and 7 bases from J, with 15 bases between. This CDR3 is 14 amino acids long. The CDR3, as DNA: TGCAGTGCTAGAGATCAGCGAGGGGATCTTGAAGCTTTCTTT. Protein: CSARDQRGDLEAFF.

This clonotype was detected a few times. The chain combines TRBV29-1 with TRBJ2-1; D perhaps matches TRBD2 (6 bases). From germline, CDR1 is SQVTM and CDR2 ANQGSEA. The CDR3 totals 12 residues. V lost 3 bases and J lost 7, with 10 bases in between. The CDR3 DNA reads TGCAGCGTTGACCCGGCGGGGAATGAGCAGTTCTTC. Its translation is CSVDPAGNEQFF.

The genes are TRBV5-6 and TRBJ1-1; 10 positions match TRBD1. The CDR3 has 15 residues. Germline V CDR1 and CDR2: SGHDT, YYEEEE. V shed 2 bases and J 4 bases; nucleotides not matched to a gene: 5. The CDR3 here is CASSFLRDRGTEAFF. CDR3 coding DNA: TGTGCCAGCAGCTTCCTCCGGGACAGGGGCACTGAAGCTTTCTTT. Full variable domain (missing parts from reference TRBV5-6 and TRBJ1-1): DAGVTQSPTHLIKTRGQQVTLRCSPKSGHDTVSWYQQALGQGPQFIFQYYEEEERQRGNFPDRFSGHQFPNYSSELNVNALLLGDSALYLCASSFLRDRGTEAFFGQGTRLTVV.